This TCR beta chain was found in a study of blood T cell repertoires in COVID-19. Trimming stripped 5 bases from V and 5 bases from J, with 17 bases between. Germline lookup yields CDR1 KGHDR and CDR2 SFDVKD. CDR3 length: 15 residues. Generated by immunoSEQ multiplex PCR, the TCRdb table keeps only in-frame clones and is missing some. The repertoire holds about 240,000 clones, around 88% seen once, with roughly 3.3% in the top ten. Ages ranged from about 18 to 89 years, with residence in more than 20 US areas. Which cohort a participant joined came from the clinical history participants gave. Input material: PBMCs or T cells enriched from blood (not recorded which). The rearrangement joins TRBV24-1 to TRBJ2-5; D is ambiguous. The TCR sequence derives from a woman aged 40-49 years with acute COVID-19. The CDR3 protein is CATSASGSAQETQYF. Written as DNA, the CDR3 is TGTGCCACCAGTGCGTCTGGTTCGGCACAGGAGACCCAGTACTTC.